This T cell receptor (beta chain) was sequenced for a study of cytomegalovirus exposure and HLA in healthy donors. The study, taken as a whole, reports: Immune exposure data for these donors was limited to CMV serostatus. A prior analysis recorded that most TCR beta V segments were productive about 87% or about 30% of the time.

The CDR3 totals 16 residues. In germline, CDR1 is LGHNT, CDR2 FRNRAP. Turning to this clone: The antigen is undetermined.

PCR was performed using 60 Vbeta and 13 Jbeta primers. Generated by immunoSEQ multiplex PCR, the TCRdb table keeps only in-frame clones and is missing some. The sample has 150,000 to 200,000 clones, nearly 80% seen once. The chain uses TRBV12-5 and TRBJ2-5, with TRBD2 matching over 7 bases. The DNA end is a closer match to TRBJ2-7, so the J assignment may be wrong. The sample taken for sequencing was PBMCs. The TCR sequence derives from a woman aged 40 to 55 in good health and CMV-seronegative. The CDR3 region is CASGLSPGGPSYEQYF. CDR3 coding DNA: TGTGCTAGTGGTTTGTCCCCGGGGGGACCTTCCTACGAGCAGTACTTC.